This T cell receptor beta chain emerged from a study of shared clonotypes between healthy human individuals. Germline values: CDR1 SGDLS, CDR2 YYNGEE. This CDR3 has 13 residues. V was shortened by 0 bases and J by 14 bases, with 15 bases between the two germline ends. Original processing notes: Junction-only sequences without quality scores were provided by ImmunoSEQ, so filtering was different. Produced via immunoSEQ multiplex PCR; TCRdb's table is partial and in-frame only. The V and J calls and clone size come from that table; D and trimming were worked out from the DNA. The sample shows around 700,000 clones, roughly 70% of them seen only once.

The chain links TRBV9 to TRBJ2-1, with a weak D call TRBD2 (5 bases). Sequenced input: memory CD4+ T cells sorted from blood. Subset in this sample: CD45RA-negative fraction. This receptor was obtained from a woman in her 30s in good health. The CDR3: CASSVAPLEGKFF. CDR3 sequence (DNA): TGTGCCAGCAGCGTAGCTCCACTAGAAGGGAAGTTCTTC.